This T cell receptor beta chain was recovered during a study of shared clonotypes between healthy human individuals. The CDR3 has 13 residues. Germline values: CDR1 SGHRS, CDR2 YFSETQ. The repertoire was sequenced with immunoSEQ multiplex PCR; TCRdb's copy has only in-frame clones and lacks some. This table holds fewer than 600,000 clones, around 77% found once. Comments on this clone: Given a far larger clone just one base away, this is likely a sequencing read error.

The chain has TRBV5-1 and TRBJ1-5; no firm D call. This receptor was identified in a woman in her thirties or forties in good health. Some clones in this sample may be carry-over from other donors' samples. The sequenced sample consisted of PBMCs. This CDR3 reads CASCLARGQPQHF. In DNA form, the CDR3 reads TGCGCCAGCTGCTTGGCGCGGGGTCAGCCCCAGCATTTT. Full variable domain (remainder filled in from reference TRBV5-1 and TRBJ1-5): KAGVTQTPRYLIKTRGQQVTLSCSPISGHRSVSWYQQTPGQGLQFLFEYFSETQRNKGNFPGRFSGRQFSNSRSEMNVSTLELGDSALYLCASCLARGQPQHFGDGTRLSIL.